This entry is about one T cell receptor beta chain. The method was immunoSEQ multiplex PCR; TCRdb's version includes in-frame clones alone and lacks a portion of them. There are over 200,000 clones in the sample; about 85% occur only once, and under 20% lies in the top ten. This record belongs to a study of blood T cell repertoires in COVID-19. About the research overall: There were acute and convalescent COVID-19 samples, and they came from the United States, Italy and Spain.

The CDR3 is made up of 12 amino acids. Germline values: CDR1 SGHNT, CDR2 YENEEA. V lost 0 bases and J 8 bases, leaving 8 bases between the germline ends. Participants spanned ages roughly 18 to 95 years and resided in 20 to 30 US areas. Participant reports of clinical history set cohort assignment. The specimen sequenced was PBMCs or T cells enriched from blood (not recorded which). The clonotype comes from a man aged 35 to 55 who had recovered from COVID-19. J is TRBJ2-7 and V is TRBV11-3; D not certain. CDR3 sequence (DNA): TGTGCCAGCAGCTTAGACCTAACGAAGCAGTACTTC. Its translation is CASSLDLTKQYF.